The entry below describes one T cell receptor beta chain. This clonotype came up a few times. The antigen it recognizes is unknown. No qualities accompany the bases; no much larger clone lies one base away. This specimen belongs to a study of vaccination and CD4 T cells after COVID-19 (dated by TCRdb to the early 2020s). Describing the broader study: Convalescent patients had a positive SARS-CoV-2 result on nasal swab PCR, and of these patients, nine had mild disease and one had severe disease. Control cultures used a CEFX viral epitope pool as positive control, an HIV-1 Nef peptide pool as negative control, or no peptide. Post-COVID blood samples from convalescent patients were collected a median of 101 days after diagnosis, with a range of 35 to 161 days. In ten to eleven COVID-19 convalescent patients and 4 infection-naive healthy vaccine recipients, the spike-specific CD4+ TCR repertoire before mRNA vaccination was compared with the repertoire after mRNA vaccination. Participants got two doses of the Pfizer-BioNTech BNT162b2 vaccine (n=8) or two doses of the Moderna mRNA-1273 vaccine (n=2). The time from the second vaccine dose to post-vaccine blood sampling had a median of roughly 79 days and ranged from 14 to 241 days. For stimulating the cultures, overlapping spike peptide pools were used, derived from SARS-CoV-2 as well as from the common cold coronaviruses HCoV-NL63, HCoV-OC43 and HCoV-229E. The convalescent cohort included six males and four females, with two Hispanic individuals, seven Caucasians, two Asians and one multiracial person.

Findings and caveats that apply to the study as a whole: Among convalescent patients, a median 86.3% of the SARS-CoV-2-reactive clones seen after vaccination appeared only after vaccination, which suggests priming specific to the vaccine. Although the median number of SARS-CoV-2-reactive clonotypes went up from 20 to 25 after infection to 38 after vaccination, the increase was not significant. Only a relatively small number of convalescent patients were included in the study, and early timepoints following natural infection were not analyzed. Nearly all vaccine-specific clones in convalescent patients (304 of 307) were mono-reactive for SARS-CoV-2 spike rather than cross-reactive with common cold coronaviruses.

The treatment or condition label of this sample denotes: roughly 11-day PBMC culture with coronavirus spike peptide pools or control peptides (ViraFEST assay). To expand antigen-specific T cells with peptide pools and then pick out the expanded clonotypes through TCR sequencing, the study relied on the ViraFEST assay. The convalescent patients' positive SARS-CoV-2 PCR tests fell between March and December 2020, which was before the Alpha, Beta and Delta variants emerged in the United States. Each well held around 2 million PBMCs cultured in IMDM containing approximately 5% human AB serum and approximately 9.1 IU/ml IL-2, with about 9.4 ug/ml peptide pools added. Half of the culture medium was replaced with fresh IL-2-containing medium on days 3 and 7. Once the cells had been in culture for roughly 10 days, the EasySep CD4+ T cell isolation kit was used to isolate CD4+ T cells by negative selection. Ficoll-Paque Plus gradient centrifugation was used to isolate PBMCs from whole blood, and the isolated PBMCs were then either used fresh or cryopreserved at -140C. Each culture condition was generally run in triplicate wells.

The library was produced with PCR. TCR sequencing of DNA from cultured CD4+ T cells used the Oncomine TCR Beta short-read assay at the Johns Hopkins FTIC core. The QIAamp micro DNA kit was used to extract genomic DNA from the cultured CD4+ T cells. Oncomine TCR Beta libraries from cultured CD4+ T cells were pooled with unique dual indexes and sequenced on an Illumina iSeq 100. On the study's bioinformatics: Non-productive sequences were filtered out, and CDR3s that did not start with C, did not end with F or W, or were shorter than 7 amino acids were discarded. The MANAFEST web application identified antigen-specific clonotypes by comparing peptide-stimulated wells against reference wells and other culture wells. Positive clones required FDR below 0.05, an odds ratio above 5, and productive frequency above 0.1% in at least two of three replicate wells. Clonotypes that were significantly expanded in both SARS-CoV-2 spike wells and at least one common cold coronavirus spike condition were defined as cross-reactive. Using R version 3.6.1, CDR3 homology was evaluated through Levenshtein distances (stringdist) along with unrooted phylogenetic trees (ape). TCRdb handled the public reads itself, with Q25 trimming in fastp and clone calling in MiXCR, and kept productive beta chains. One record per CDR3 amino acid sequence lists the most common genes and DNA. The V and J calls reflect TCRdb's pipeline rather than the authors' work. Across this sample there are some 15,000 distinct CDR3 sequences, with 45% to 70% seen only once. Of the sample, 8.4% is held by the ten largest clones.

Reading the germline V gene (reference sequence) gives CDR1 WNHNN and CDR2 SYGVQD. V has 4 bases trimmed and J has 3 bases trimmed; junction bases matching no gene number 2. The CDR3 sequence holds 14 residues, the cysteine and phenylalanine included. Kept here is only the CDR3 DNA, which spans 42 bases and is read in frame from base 1. The sequenced sample was CD4+ T cells from blood, cultured in vitro, obtained before SARS-CoV-2 vaccination. The clonotype comes from a human donor who had recovered from COVID-19. This chain is built from TRBV10-1 and TRBJ2-7; 11 bases in the junction line up with TRBD1. The CDR3 protein sequence reads: CASSAGTGGYEQYF. In nucleotide form, the sequence is TGCGCCAGCAGTGCCGGGACAGGGGGCTACGAGCAGTACTTC.